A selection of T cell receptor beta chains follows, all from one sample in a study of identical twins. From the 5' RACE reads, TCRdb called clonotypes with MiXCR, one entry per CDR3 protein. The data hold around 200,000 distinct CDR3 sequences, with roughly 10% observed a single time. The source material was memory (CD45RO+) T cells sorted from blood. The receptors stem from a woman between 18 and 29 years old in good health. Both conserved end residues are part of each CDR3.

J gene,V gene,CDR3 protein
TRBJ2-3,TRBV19,CASQGTVSGADTQYF
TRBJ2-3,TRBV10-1,CASSEPGTASTDTQYF
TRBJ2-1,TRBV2,CASSGGRAFF
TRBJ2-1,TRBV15,CATSRVAGGPNEQFF
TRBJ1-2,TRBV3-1,CASSQARGAFYGYTF
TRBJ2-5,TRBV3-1,CASSHLGNAETQYF
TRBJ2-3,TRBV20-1,CSARILAEITDTQYF
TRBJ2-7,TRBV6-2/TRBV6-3,CASSPLRTSGRRYEQYF
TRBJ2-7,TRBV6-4,CASSESEQYF
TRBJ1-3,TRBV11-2,CASSLGGYSYSGNTIYF
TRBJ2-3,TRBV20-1,CSARDIAGGDTQYF
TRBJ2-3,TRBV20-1,CSARTRAADTQYF
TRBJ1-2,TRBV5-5,CASSLAGPGYGYTF
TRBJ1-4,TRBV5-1,CASSLGSRINEKLFF
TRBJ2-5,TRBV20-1,CSGGTPRLNQETQYF
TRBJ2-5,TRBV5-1,CASSLVLGTGETQYF
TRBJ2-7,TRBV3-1,CASSQSPSSYEQYF
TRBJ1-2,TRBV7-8,CASSLSDRVYGYTF
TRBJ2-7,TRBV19,CASSIAGSGTTYEQYF